Described below is a single TCR beta chain sequence and its context. The antigen is undetermined. The sample comes from a study of identical twins. Findings and caveats of the study: Diverse VJ usage suggested most zero-insertion clonotypes were not invariant T cells.

Healthy Caucasian individuals made up all the donors. CDR3 size: 18 residues. TCRdb re-analysed the 5' RACE reads in MiXCR, keeping a single row per CDR3 protein. The table has roughly 470,000 distinct CDR3 sequences, roughly 13% seen once. The sample was also linked to a second study, of yellow fever vaccine responses in identical twins. In that study: Twins' vaccine T cell responses reportedly seemed partly convergent and partly personalized.

This TCR was recovered from a woman aged 18-35 years in good health. Sequences were obtained from CD4+ T cells sorted from blood. The rearrangement links TRBV21-1 to TRBJ2-1; TRBD2, the table's D call, was not compared with the DNA. TRBV21-1 is a pseudogene locus. The CDR3 region is CASSKALRVAGDNNEQFF. CDR3 nucleotide sequence: TGTGCCAGCAGCAAAGCGCTACGCGTAGCGGGGGATAACAATGAGCAGTTCTTC.